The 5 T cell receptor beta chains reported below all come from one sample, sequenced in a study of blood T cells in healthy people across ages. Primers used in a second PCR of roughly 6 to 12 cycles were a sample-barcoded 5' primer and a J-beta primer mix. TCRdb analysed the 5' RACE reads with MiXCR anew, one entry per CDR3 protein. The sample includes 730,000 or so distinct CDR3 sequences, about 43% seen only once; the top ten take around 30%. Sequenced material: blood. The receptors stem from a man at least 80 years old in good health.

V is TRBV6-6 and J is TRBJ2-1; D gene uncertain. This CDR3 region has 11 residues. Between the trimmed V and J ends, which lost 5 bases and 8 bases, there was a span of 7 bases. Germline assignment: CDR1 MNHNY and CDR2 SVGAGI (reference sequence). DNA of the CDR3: TGTGCCAGCAGTGCGGACCATGAGCAGTTCTTC. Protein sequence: CASSADHEQFF.

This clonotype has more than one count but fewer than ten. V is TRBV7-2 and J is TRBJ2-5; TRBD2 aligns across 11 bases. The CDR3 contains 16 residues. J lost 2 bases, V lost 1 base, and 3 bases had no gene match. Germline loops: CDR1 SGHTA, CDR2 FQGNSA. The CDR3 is CASSLGLAGFQETQYF. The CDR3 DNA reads TGTGCCAGCAGCTTAGGACTAGCGGGGTTTCAAGAGACCCAGTACTTC.

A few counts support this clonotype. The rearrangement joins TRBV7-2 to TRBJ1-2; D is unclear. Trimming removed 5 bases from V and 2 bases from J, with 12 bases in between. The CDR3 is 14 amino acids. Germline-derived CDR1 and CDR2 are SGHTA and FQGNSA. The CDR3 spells CASSPGASNYGYTF. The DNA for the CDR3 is TGTGCCAGCAGCCCGGGAGCGTCAAACTATGGCTACACCTTC.

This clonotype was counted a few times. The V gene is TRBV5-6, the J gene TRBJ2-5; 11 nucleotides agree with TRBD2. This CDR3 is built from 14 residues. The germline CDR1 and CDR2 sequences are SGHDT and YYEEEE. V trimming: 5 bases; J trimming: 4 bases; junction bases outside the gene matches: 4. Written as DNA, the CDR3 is TGTGCCAGCAGGCTAGCGGGAGGTGTAGAGACCCAGTACTTC. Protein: CASRLAGGVETQYF.

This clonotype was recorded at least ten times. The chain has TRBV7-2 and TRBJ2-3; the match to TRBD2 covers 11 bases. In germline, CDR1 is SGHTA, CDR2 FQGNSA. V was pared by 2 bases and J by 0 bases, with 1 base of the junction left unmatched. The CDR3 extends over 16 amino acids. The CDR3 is CASSLRLAGSTDTQYF. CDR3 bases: TGTGCCAGCAGCTTAAGACTAGCGGGGAGCACAGATACGCAGTATTTT. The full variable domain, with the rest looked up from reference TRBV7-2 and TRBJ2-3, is GAGVSQSPSNKVTEKGKDVELRCDPISGHTALYWYRQSLGQGLEFLIYFQGNSAPDKSGLPSDRFSAERTGGSVSTLTIQRTQQEDSAVYLCASSLRLAGSTDTQYFGPGTRLTVL.